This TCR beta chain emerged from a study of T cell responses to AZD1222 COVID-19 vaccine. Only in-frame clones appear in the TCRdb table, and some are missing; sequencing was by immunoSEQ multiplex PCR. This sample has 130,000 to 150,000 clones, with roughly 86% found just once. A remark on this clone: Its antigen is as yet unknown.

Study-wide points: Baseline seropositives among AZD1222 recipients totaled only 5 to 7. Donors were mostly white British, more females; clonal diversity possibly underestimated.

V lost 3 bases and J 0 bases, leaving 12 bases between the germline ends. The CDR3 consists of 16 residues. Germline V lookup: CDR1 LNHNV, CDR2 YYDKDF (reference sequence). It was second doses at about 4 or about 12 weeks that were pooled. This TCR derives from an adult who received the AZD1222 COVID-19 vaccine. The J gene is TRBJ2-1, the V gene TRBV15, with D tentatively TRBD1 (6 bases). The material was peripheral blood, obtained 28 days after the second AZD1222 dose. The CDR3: CATSRLGTLSYNEQFF. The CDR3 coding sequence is TGTGCCACCAGCAGGCTTGGGACACTCTCCTACAATGAGCAGTTCTTC.